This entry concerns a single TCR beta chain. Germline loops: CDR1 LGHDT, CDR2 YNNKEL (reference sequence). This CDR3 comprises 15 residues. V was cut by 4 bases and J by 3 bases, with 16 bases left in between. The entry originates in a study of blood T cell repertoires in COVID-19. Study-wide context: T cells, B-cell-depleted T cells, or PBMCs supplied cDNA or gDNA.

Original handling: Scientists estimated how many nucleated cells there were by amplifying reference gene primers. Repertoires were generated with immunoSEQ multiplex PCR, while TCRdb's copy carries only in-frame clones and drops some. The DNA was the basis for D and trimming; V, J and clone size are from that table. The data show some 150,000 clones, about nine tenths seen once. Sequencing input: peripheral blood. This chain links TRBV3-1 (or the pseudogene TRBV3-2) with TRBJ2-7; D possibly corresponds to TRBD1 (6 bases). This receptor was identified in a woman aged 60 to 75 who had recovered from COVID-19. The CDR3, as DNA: TGTGCCAGCAGCCGATGGGACAATCGTAACTACGAGCAGTACTTC. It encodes CASSRWDNRNYEQYF.